This T cell receptor beta chain was identified during a study of T cells in Graves' hyperthyroidism and ophthalmopathy. In the study overall: Peripheral blood was obtained at initial diagnosis, preceding any treatment. Study-wide findings and caveats: Peripheral blood also featured most of the thyroid clonotypes expanded above 0.001.

This clonotype was counted ten times or more. What it binds is unknown. Stable hyperthyroidism: no ophthalmopathy progression over 18 months of follow-up. From approximately 9.3 ml of fresh peripheral blood, PBMCs were isolated. The CDR3 runs 15 residues. V was pared by 5 bases and J by 7 bases, with 8 bases of the junction left unmatched. Amplification of TCR beta CDR3 regions was performed using RNA transcripts as template. With the HTBI primer set, the TCR CDR3 went through a first round of RT-PCR. TCRdb re-called the multiplex PCR reads through MiXCR, storing one row per CDR3 protein. The sample lists about 380,000 distinct CDR3 sequences, approximately 15% seen once, with around 10% in the top ten.

The sequenced material came from blood. The clonotype originates from a woman aged 55 to 70 with Graves' hyperthyroidism. The chain recombines TRBV12-3 or TRBV12-4 with TRBJ1-6; 7 bases agree with TRBD1. The CDR3 protein is CASSLTGTENSPLHF. CDR3 coding DNA: TGTGCCAGCAGTCTAACCGGGACAGAAAATTCACCCCTCCACTTT.